This TCR beta chain was identified in a study of shared clonotypes between healthy human individuals (dated by TCRdb to the early 2020s). Regarding the research as a whole: The cohort included three men and a couple of women between 18 and 49 years of age. Per donor, leukapheresis produced somewhere between about 0.8 and 9 billion PBMCs. To estimate repertoire size and how much clonotypes are shared between individuals, the study performed deep sequencing of blood TCR repertoires from a handful of healthy adults. Libraries were prepared and TCR repertoires were sequenced by different laboratories using diverse techniques, in order to increase sequencing depth and limit assay-specific biases. Per donor, three plates each were used for CD4 naive and CD4 memory, two for CD8 naive, and one for CD8 memory.

What the study reported, not specific to this receptor: Larger estimated clonotype richness was generally found for naive subsets than for memory subsets. Sharing across four donors was observed for approximately 5% of naive CD4, less than 4% of naive CD8, 2% to 2.5% of memory CD4, and less than 0.45% of memory CD8 clonotypes. Sampling was restricted to blood, and TCR repertoires in tissue are likely to differ from TCR repertoires in blood. Clonotypes shared by all four sorted-subset donors showed higher generation probabilities than non-shared clonotypes. Because the study included a small number of donors, the genetic and exposure-history diversity represented was limited. Even with the large sequencing depth, rarefaction of the sorted-subset datasets indicated that sequencing was incomplete. Based on pairwise subsampling, the degree of clonotype sharing among donors was expected to be affected by sequencing depth.

The donors were healthy, HIV-negative adults with no recently reported acute infections or vaccinations. All donors were Caucasian adults living in Nashville, Tennessee, USA. CD4+ T cells were enriched by magnetic negative selection, after which naive cells were positively selected on CD45RA and the negative fraction was taken as the memory subset. After blood collection by leukapheresis, PBMCs were isolated using Ficoll-Histopaque density gradient centrifugation and then cryopreserved in the vapor phase of liquid nitrogen. Analytical flow cytometry was used to check the purity and quantity of every magnetically sorted T cell population. Genomic DNA was isolated from every sorted fraction and measured by UV absorbance on a Nanodrop 2000c. This clone appeared once. Its antigen remains unidentified. Nothing much larger sits one base from this clone, and base qualities are not available. Using the deep immunoSEQ assay, multiplex PCR amplified TCR CDR3 regions from genomic DNA. Extracted genomic DNA from each cell subset was distributed evenly across all wells of several immunoSEQ 96-well plates, and each plate was treated as a replicate. Each replicate PCR for sorted subsets received around 200 ng genomic DNA, equal to about 30,000 T cell genomes. Purified libraries were quantified with a Qubit 3.0 fluorometer, sized on a Bioanalyzer 2100, and re-quantified with the KAPA Library Quantification kit. Every immunoSEQ 96-well plate was sequenced on a dedicated single-read 150-cycle Illumina NextSeq 550 flow cell. On the authors' methods: The immunoSEQ output contained only junctional sequences without quality scores, so filtering could not match that applied to full-length reads. To assign V/J genes and CDR3, sequences were annotated using PyIR, a Python wrapper for IgBLAST v1.9, with IMGT germline references. Reads were removed for weak V/J assignments (E-value above 1e-6), missing CDR3, stop codons, out-of-frame junctions, or ambiguous translated residues. A V3J clonotype was defined by an identical inferred V gene, J gene, and CDR3 amino acid sequence. To compute the percentage overlap between repertoires, the number of shared unique clonotypes was divided by the size of the smaller repertoire. Three approaches were used to assess repertoire richness: RTK rarefaction, the Chao1 estimator, and Recon v2.1 estimates of unobserved clonotypes. Generation probabilities were computed with OLGA for all TCRbeta clonotypes obtained by the gDNA method from several donors. In its TCRdb copy, this immuneACCESS table keeps in-frame sequences only and misses some clones. Where compared with another copy, unresolved V genes explain less than half of these, and the others have no known cause. The V and J calls and clone size are taken from that table; D and trimming were inferred from the DNA. This sample lists about 960,000 clones; more than 75% were detected once. 1.5% of the sample belongs to the ten largest clones.

The TCR comes from a man between 18 and 35 years old in good health. Sequencing input: memory CD4+ T cells sorted from blood. The cell subset or site tag for this specimen amounts to: CD45RA-negative fraction.

The nucleotides read TGTGCCAGCAGTCGGAGCGGGAGTTATCAAGATACGCAGTATTTT. Its amino acids are CASSRSGSYQDTQYF. The chain couples TRBV27 to TRBJ2-3; 8 nucleotides in the junction match TRBD2. From the germline V gene (reference sequence), CDR1 is MNHEY and CDR2 is SMNVEV. From the cysteine up to the phenylalanine, the CDR3 has a length of 15 residues. Just CDR3 DNA is preserved here, 45 bases in frame from base 1. The junction shows trimming of 5 bases on V and 5 bases on J, and the gene matches do not reach 9 bases of it.